This entry describes one T cell receptor beta chain. Its antigen is unknown. These data are taken from a study of cytomegalovirus exposure and HLA in healthy donors. General study results and limits: Most TCR sequences were uncommon, yet certain public TCRs appeared in many donors. The analysis excluded some indistinguishable V segments, including TRBV6-2 and TRBV6-3. Accurate HLA-A and HLA-B prediction from TCR beta sequences was reported for most subjects.

The PCR was carried out with 60 Vbeta primers and 13 Jbeta primers. TCRdb's copy holds only in-frame clones and misses some; the assay was immunoSEQ multiplex PCR. The profile shows about 140,000 clones, around 82% of them singletons. The V segment lost 4 bases and the J segment 7 bases; nucleotides outside the gene matches: 11. This CDR3 has 14 residues. Germline V gene data show CDR1 as SQVTM and CDR2 as ANQGSEA. The TCR comes from a young man in good health and CMV-seropositive. Sequenced sample: PBMCs. This chain uses TRBV29-1 with TRBJ2-7; 9 nucleotides align to TRBD1. The CDR3 nucleotides read TGCAGCGTTGGGACCTTAGCAGGACAGGGGGAGCAGTACTTC. Translation: CSVGTLAGQGEQYF.